The clone carrying this TCR beta chain has more than one count but fewer than ten. Its antigen is not identified. These data are taken from a study of cytomegalovirus exposure and HLA in healthy donors. The study, taken as a whole, reports: Across all donors, roughly uniform sequencing depth was an assumption of the presence/absence analyses. Among TCR sequences, most were rare, though some public TCRs appeared in many donors. Later analysis identified several of the most significant clusters that appeared linked to common viral pathogens.

J lost 6 bases, V lost 9 bases, and 20 bases had no gene match. Germline V gene sequence: CDR1 LNHDA, CDR2 SQIVND (reference sequence). The length of the CDR3 is 17 residues. The primer mix had 60 Vbeta and 13 Jbeta primers. Using immunoSEQ multiplex PCR, the repertoire was profiled, and TCRdb retains in-frame clones only, with some absent. Of approximately 86,000 clones in the sample, over 70% were seen once. The V and J genes are TRBV19 and TRBJ1-3; 7 bases are a match to TRBD1. The sequence came from a man in his forties in good health and CMV-seronegative. Sample: PBMCs. The CDR3 DNA follows: TGTGCCAGCATCGATCCGACAGGGAAGGACTCAACAAACACCATATATTTT. Its translation: CASIDPTGKDSTNTIYF.